This is a list of T cell receptor beta chains from one sample in a study of CD8 T cells in ankylosing spondylitis. TCRdb passed the 5' RACE reads through MiXCR, listing each CDR3 protein once. Seen here are 700,000 to 1,000,000 distinct CDR3 sequences, roughly 10% observed once, and the top ten hold roughly 0.51%. The sequenced material came from blood, either unsorted or a sorted T cell fraction (not recorded which). The receptors were gathered from a male donor with ankylosing spondylitis. Both conserved end residues are part of each CDR3. The order of the fields is J gene, clone size, V gene, D gene, CDR3 protein, CDR3 DNA. A D gene is named only where the DNA matches it firmly. Where a row states a size, it is once, few, many or the class of an expanded clone; other rows omit it.

j_gene: TRBJ2-2
abundance: NA
v_gene: TRBV20-1
d_gene: TRBD2
CDR3aa: CSARDHSRTSGSGELFF
CDR3nt: TGCAGTGCTAGAGACCATAGCCGGACTAGCGGGTCCGGGGAGCTGTTTTTT

j_gene: TRBJ2-7
abundance: NA
v_gene: TRBV28
d_gene: NA
CDR3aa: CASNDGPYEQYF
CDR3nt: TGTGCCAGCAATGATGGGCCCTACGAGCAGTACTTC

j_gene: TRBJ2-7
abundance: few
v_gene: TRBV4-2
d_gene: NA
CDR3aa: CASSQVWGNHEQYF
CDR3nt: TGTGCCAGCAGCCAAGTGTGGGGTAACCACGAGCAGTACTTC

j_gene: TRBJ2-2
abundance: few
v_gene: TRBV5-1
d_gene: TRBD1
CDR3aa: CASSSGTGAFTGTGELFF
CDR3nt: TGCGCCAGCAGCTCCGGGACAGGTGCATTTACGGGCACCGGGGAGCTGTTTTTT

j_gene: TRBJ2-3
abundance: NA
v_gene: TRBV4-1
d_gene: NA
CDR3aa: CASSQDRTMDTQYF
CDR3nt: TGCGCCAGCAGCCAAGATAGGACTATGGATACGCAGTATTTT

j_gene: TRBJ2-1
abundance: NA
v_gene: TRBV7-2
d_gene: NA
CDR3aa: CASSFRTRYNEQFF
CDR3nt: TGTGCCAGCAGCTTCCGGACCAGATACAATGAGCAGTTCTTC

j_gene: TRBJ2-1
abundance: NA
v_gene: TRBV7-9
d_gene: NA
CDR3aa: CASTAVEGGAQFF
CDR3nt: TGTGCCAGCACCGCGGTTGAGGGGGGGGCGCAGTTCTTC

j_gene: TRBJ1-3
abundance: NA
v_gene: TRBV7-9
d_gene: NA
CDR3aa: CASSLLRTGNTIYF
CDR3nt: TGTGCCAGCAGCTTATTAAGGACTGGAAACACCATATATTTT

j_gene: TRBJ1-4
abundance: NA
v_gene: TRBV20-1
d_gene: NA
CDR3aa: CSARTSNNEKLFF
CDR3nt: TGCAGTGCCAGAACCTCTAATAATGAAAAACTGTTTTTT

j_gene: TRBJ2-1
abundance: NA
v_gene: TRBV4-2
d_gene: NA
CDR3aa: CASSQGRWGKHNEQFF
CDR3nt: TGTGCCAGCAGCCAAGGCAGGTGGGGGAAGCACAATGAGCAGTTCTTC

j_gene: TRBJ2-1
abundance: few
v_gene: TRBV20-1
d_gene: TRBD2
CDR3aa: CSARNPQRDYYNEQFF
CDR3nt: TGCAGTGCCAGGAACCCCCAGCGGGACTACTACAATGAGCAGTTCTTC

j_gene: TRBJ1-2
abundance: NA
v_gene: TRBV29-1
d_gene: NA
CDR3aa: CSVGESYGYTF
CDR3nt: TGCAGCGTTGGGGAGAGCTATGGCTACACCTTC

j_gene: TRBJ1-1
abundance: many
v_gene: TRBV20-1
d_gene: NA
CDR3aa: CSVTRPRGRGTEAFF
CDR3nt: TGCAGTGTTACTCGCCCCCGAGGACGGGGCACTGAAGCTTTCTTT

j_gene: TRBJ2-3
abundance: few
v_gene: TRBV20-1
d_gene: TRBD1
CDR3aa: CSVVGGPDTQYF
CDR3nt: TGCAGTGTTGTAGGGGGCCCAGATACGCAGTATTTT

j_gene: TRBJ2-7
abundance: few
v_gene: TRBV18
d_gene: NA
CDR3aa: CASSHTADYEQYF
CDR3nt: TGTGCCAGCTCGCACACAGCCGACTACGAGCAGTACTTC

j_gene: TRBJ2-7
abundance: many
v_gene: TRBV5-1
d_gene: TRBD2
CDR3aa: CASSPGGTYEQYF
CDR3nt: TGCGCCAGCAGCCCGGGGGGGACCTACGAGCAGTACTTC

j_gene: TRBJ1-2
abundance: NA
v_gene: TRBV7-9
d_gene: TRBD1
CDR3aa: CASSPSHTGVGYTF
CDR3nt: TGTGCCAGCAGCCCCTCCCATACAGGGGTCGGCTACACCTTC

j_gene: TRBJ2-1
abundance: few
v_gene: TRBV5-5
d_gene: TRBD2
CDR3aa: CASSPGSSGRADEQFF
CDR3nt: TGTGCCAGCAGCCCGGGGTCTAGCGGGAGGGCCGATGAGCAGTTCTTC

j_gene: TRBJ2-7
abundance: NA
v_gene: TRBV20-1
d_gene: NA
CDR3aa: CSANAGPPNQYEQYF
CDR3nt: TGCAGTGCTAACGCTGGTCCCCCCAACCAATACGAGCAGTACTTC

j_gene: TRBJ1-5
abundance: few
v_gene: TRBV5-5
d_gene: NA
CDR3aa: CASSLGLQGPQHF
CDR3nt: TGTGCCAGCAGCCTGGGGCTACAGGGGCCCCAGCATTTT

j_gene: TRBJ2-1
abundance: NA
v_gene: TRBV6-5
d_gene: NA
CDR3aa: CASSYSPLYNEQFF
CDR3nt: TGTGCCAGCAGTTACTCGCCCCTCTACAATGAGCAGTTCTTC

j_gene: TRBJ2-7
abundance: NA
v_gene: TRBV20-1
d_gene: TRBD2
CDR3aa: CSARDRTSGSFPLTYEQYF
CDR3nt: TGCAGTGCTAGGGATAGGACTAGCGGGAGTTTTCCCTTAACCTACGAGCAGTACTTC

j_gene: TRBJ2-7
abundance: NA
v_gene: TRBV25-1
d_gene: TRBD1
CDR3aa: CASSEGQGHYEQYF
CDR3nt: TGTGCCAGCAGTGAAGGACAGGGGCACTACGAGCAGTACTTC

j_gene: TRBJ2-1
abundance: few
v_gene: TRBV18
d_gene: NA
CDR3aa: CASSPRAERNEQFF
CDR3nt: TGTGCCAGCTCACCTCGGGCAGAACGCAATGAGCAGTTCTTC

j_gene: TRBJ2-3
abundance: few
v_gene: TRBV10-3
d_gene: TRBD2
CDR3aa: CAINSGTGHTDTQYF
CDR3nt: TGTGCCATAAATAGCGGGACGGGCCACACAGATACGCAGTATTTT

j_gene: TRBJ1-5
abundance: few
v_gene: TRBV6-5
d_gene: NA
CDR3aa: CASTSGTPNQPQHF
CDR3nt: TGTGCCAGCACTTCAGGGACTCCTAATCAGCCCCAGCATTTT

j_gene: TRBJ1-1
abundance: NA
v_gene: TRBV20-1
d_gene: NA
CDR3aa: CSATAFADDTEAFF
CDR3nt: TGCAGTGCTACCGCGTTTGCCGATGACACTGAAGCTTTCTTT

j_gene: TRBJ1-4
abundance: NA
v_gene: TRBV5-1
d_gene: TRBD1
CDR3aa: CASRPDPGQLNEKLFF
CDR3nt: TGCGCCAGCAGGCCCGACCCGGGACAGCTTAATGAAAAACTGTTTTTT

j_gene: TRBJ2-7
abundance: many
v_gene: TRBV7-2
d_gene: TRBD1
CDR3aa: CASSLDRGDEQYF
CDR3nt: TGCGCCAGCAGCCTGGACAGGGGAGACGAGCAGTACTTC

j_gene: TRBJ2-2
abundance: NA
v_gene: TRBV4-2
d_gene: NA
CDR3aa: CASSQDRARDTGELFF
CDR3nt: TGTGCCAGCAGCCAAGATAGGGCGCGAGACACCGGGGAGCTGTTTTTT

j_gene: TRBJ2-7
abundance: few
v_gene: TRBV3-1
d_gene: TRBD2
CDR3aa: CASSREGPSGEQYF
CDR3nt: TGTGCCAGCAGCAGGGAGGGGCCTAGCGGGGAGCAGTACTTC

j_gene: TRBJ2-7
abundance: NA
v_gene: TRBV11-1
d_gene: NA
CDR3aa: CASSLGVVYEQYF
CDR3nt: TGTGCCAGCAGCTTGGGGGTAGTCTACGAGCAGTACTTC

j_gene: TRBJ1-5
abundance: few
v_gene: TRBV29-1
d_gene: NA
CDR3aa: CSVSPDSYQPQHF
CDR3nt: TGCAGCGTTTCCCCCGACAGCTATCAGCCCCAGCATTTT

j_gene: TRBJ1-2
abundance: few
v_gene: TRBV29-1
d_gene: NA
CDR3aa: CSAQANYGYTF
CDR3nt: TGCAGCGCCCAGGCTAACTATGGCTACACCTTC

j_gene: TRBJ1-1
abundance: many
v_gene: TRBV20-1
d_gene: NA
CDR3aa: CSASEGVTEAFF
CDR3nt: TGCAGTGCTAGTGAGGGGGTCACTGAAGCTTTCTTT

j_gene: TRBJ1-2
abundance: NA
v_gene: TRBV20-1
d_gene: TRBD1
CDR3aa: CSAPPGQGMSYTF
CDR3nt: TGCAGTGCCCCTCCGGGACAGGGTATGAGCTACACCTTC

j_gene: TRBJ1-5
abundance: few
v_gene: TRBV20-1
d_gene: NA
CDR3aa: CSAQFGGGSNQPQHF
CDR3nt: TGCAGTGCTCAATTTGGGGGGGGAAGCAATCAGCCCCAGCATTTT

j_gene: TRBJ2-1
abundance: NA
v_gene: TRBV20-1
d_gene: TRBD2
CDR3aa: CSAREGREGRYNEQFF
CDR3nt: TGCAGTGCTAGAGAGGGGCGGGAGGGCCGCTACAATGAGCAGTTCTTC

j_gene: TRBJ2-1
abundance: NA
v_gene: TRBV3-1
d_gene: NA
CDR3aa: CASSQGTDNYNEQFF
CDR3nt: TGTGCCAGCAGCCAAGGGACCGATAACTACAATGAGCAGTTCTTC

j_gene: TRBJ2-1
abundance: many
v_gene: TRBV4-2
d_gene: TRBD2
CDR3aa: CASSRAGGPGNEQFF
CDR3nt: TGTGCCAGCAGCCGAGCGGGGGGGCCTGGTAATGAGCAGTTCTTC

j_gene: TRBJ1-1
abundance: NA
v_gene: TRBV7-2
d_gene: NA
CDR3aa: CASTLDGGNTEAFF
CDR3nt: TGTGCCAGCACCTTAGATGGGGGGAACACTGAAGCTTTCTTT

j_gene: TRBJ2-7
abundance: few
v_gene: TRBV30
d_gene: NA
CDR3aa: CAWRETGTSSYEQYF
CDR3nt: TGTGCCTGGAGGGAGACAGGGACTTCCTCCTACGAGCAGTACTTC

j_gene: TRBJ1-3
abundance: few
v_gene: TRBV7-2
d_gene: NA
CDR3aa: CASSPILAGNTIYF
CDR3nt: TGTGCCAGCAGCCCGATCCTGGCAGGAAACACCATATATTTT

j_gene: TRBJ2-3
abundance: NA
v_gene: TRBV20-1
d_gene: NA
CDR3aa: CSAVDRGGLPDTQYF
CDR3nt: TGCAGTGCCGTTGATAGGGGGGGCCTCCCAGATACGCAGTATTTT

j_gene: TRBJ1-1
abundance: many
v_gene: TRBV20-1
d_gene: NA
CDR3aa: CSADRQLNTEAFF
CDR3nt: TGCAGTGCAGACAGGCAGCTTAACACTGAAGCTTTCTTT

j_gene: TRBJ1-5
abundance: few
v_gene: TRBV6-4
d_gene: NA
CDR3aa: CASRDWGGGSSNQPQHF
CDR3nt: TGTGCCAGCAGGGACTGGGGGGGGGGCTCTAGCAATCAGCCCCAGCATTTT

j_gene: TRBJ2-3
abundance: few
v_gene: TRBV20-1
d_gene: NA
CDR3aa: CSAQTGRGTDTQYF
CDR3nt: TGCAGTGCCCAGACAGGGCGGGGGACAGATACGCAGTATTTT

j_gene: TRBJ2-7
abundance: many
v_gene: TRBV7-9
d_gene: TRBD1
CDR3aa: CASSPRQGGTYEQYF
CDR3nt: TGTGCCAGCAGCCCAAGACAGGGGGGCACCTACGAGCAGTACTTC

j_gene: TRBJ2-2
abundance: NA
v_gene: TRBV7-3
d_gene: NA
CDR3aa: CASSQPLTGELFF
CDR3nt: TGTGCCAGCAGCCAACCCCTCACCGGGGAGCTGTTTTTT

j_gene: TRBJ2-7
abundance: NA
v_gene: TRBV7-6
d_gene: NA
CDR3aa: CASSRVDRIYEQYF
CDR3nt: TGTGCCAGCAGCCGGGTAGACAGAATCTACGAGCAGTACTTC

j_gene: TRBJ2-7
abundance: few
v_gene: TRBV30
d_gene: NA
CDR3aa: CAWSLRVLSYEQYF
CDR3nt: TGTGCCTGGAGCCTAAGGGTCCTATCCTACGAGCAGTACTTC

j_gene: TRBJ2-7
abundance: many
v_gene: TRBV10-3
d_gene: TRBD1
CDR3aa: CAISPRQGTGYEQYF
CDR3nt: TGTGCCATCAGTCCAAGACAGGGGACGGGTTACGAGCAGTACTTC

j_gene: TRBJ2-1
abundance: NA
v_gene: TRBV5-1
d_gene: TRBD2
CDR3aa: CASSLWASGSENEQFF
CDR3nt: TGCGCCAGCAGCTTGTGGGCTAGCGGGAGCGAAAATGAGCAGTTCTTC

j_gene: TRBJ1-1
abundance: NA
v_gene: TRBV7-3
d_gene: NA
CDR3aa: CASRNGGGEAFF
CDR3nt: TGTGCCAGCAGAAACGGAGGGGGAGAGGCTTTCTTT

j_gene: TRBJ2-1
abundance: many
v_gene: TRBV20-1
d_gene: NA
CDR3aa: CSARDWVSSYNEQFF
CDR3nt: TGCAGTGCTAGAGATTGGGTGAGCTCCTACAATGAGCAGTTCTTC

j_gene: TRBJ1-1
abundance: many
v_gene: TRBV7-2
d_gene: NA
CDR3aa: CASSSRGGTEAFF
CDR3nt: TGTGCCAGCAGCTCCAGGGGAGGCACTGAAGCTTTCTTT

j_gene: TRBJ2-4
abundance: few
v_gene: TRBV15
d_gene: NA
CDR3aa: CATSRAGVLAKNIQYF
CDR3nt: TGTGCCACCAGCCGCGCTGGAGTTCTAGCCAAAAACATTCAGTACTTC

j_gene: TRBJ1-2
abundance: NA
v_gene: TRBV7-2
d_gene: NA
CDR3aa: CASSPLRTHTF
CDR3nt: TGTGCCAGCAGCCCCCTTAGGACACATACCTTC

j_gene: TRBJ2-3
abundance: few
v_gene: TRBV10-2
d_gene: NA
CDR3aa: CASGSSALTDTQYF
CDR3nt: TGCGCCAGCGGGTCTAGCGCCCTCACAGATACGCAGTATTTT

j_gene: TRBJ1-1
abundance: few
v_gene: TRBV11-2
d_gene: NA
CDR3aa: CASTLPARTEAFF
CDR3nt: TGTGCCAGCACCTTACCTGCGAGGACTGAAGCTTTCTTT